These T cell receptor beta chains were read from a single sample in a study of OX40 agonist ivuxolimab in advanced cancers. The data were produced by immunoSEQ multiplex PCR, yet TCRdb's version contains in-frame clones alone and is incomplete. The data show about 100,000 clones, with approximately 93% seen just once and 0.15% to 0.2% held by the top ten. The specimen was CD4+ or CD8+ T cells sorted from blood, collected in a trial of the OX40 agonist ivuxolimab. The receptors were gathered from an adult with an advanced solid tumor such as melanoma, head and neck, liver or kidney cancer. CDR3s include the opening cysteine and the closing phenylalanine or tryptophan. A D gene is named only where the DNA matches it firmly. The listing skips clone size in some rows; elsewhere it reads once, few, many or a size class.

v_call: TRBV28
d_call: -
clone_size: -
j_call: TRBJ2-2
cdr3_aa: CASGKNTGELFF
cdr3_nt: TGTGCCAGCGGAAAAAACACCGGGGAGCTGTTTTTT

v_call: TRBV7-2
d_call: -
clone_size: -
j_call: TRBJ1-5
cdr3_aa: CASSIQGNQPQHF
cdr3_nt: TGTGCCAGCAGCATCCAGGGGAATCAGCCCCAGCATTTT

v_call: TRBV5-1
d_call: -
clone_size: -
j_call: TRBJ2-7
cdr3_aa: CASSHRDGGYEQYF
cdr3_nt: TGCGCCAGCAGCCATCGGGACGGGGGCTACGAGCAGTACTTC

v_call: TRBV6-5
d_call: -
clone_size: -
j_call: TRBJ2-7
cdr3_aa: CASSYSRPLYEQYF
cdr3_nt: TGTGCCAGCAGTTACTCGAGACCTTTATACGAGCAGTACTTC

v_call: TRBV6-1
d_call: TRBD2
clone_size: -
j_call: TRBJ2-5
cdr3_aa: CASTPTGGRETQYF
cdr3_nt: TGTGCCAGCACCCCGACGGGAGGGAGAGAGACCCAGTACTTC

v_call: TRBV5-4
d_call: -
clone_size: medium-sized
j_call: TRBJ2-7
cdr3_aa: CASNSGLVDEQYF
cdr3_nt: TGTGCCAGCAACTCCGGGCTGGTCGACGAGCAGTACTTC

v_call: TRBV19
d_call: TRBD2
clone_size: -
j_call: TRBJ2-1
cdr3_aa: CASSRSGRAENEQFF
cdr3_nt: TGTGCCAGTAGCCGAAGCGGGAGGGCCGAGAATGAGCAGTTCTTC

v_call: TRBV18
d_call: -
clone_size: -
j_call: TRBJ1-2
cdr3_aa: CASSPTPGRDYGYTF
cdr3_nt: TGTGCCAGCTCACCAACCCCGGGCAGAGACTATGGCTACACCTTC

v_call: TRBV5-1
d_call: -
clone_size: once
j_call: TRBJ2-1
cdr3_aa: CASRGGNEQFF
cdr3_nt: TGCGCCAGTAGGGGAGGCAATGAGCAGTTCTTC

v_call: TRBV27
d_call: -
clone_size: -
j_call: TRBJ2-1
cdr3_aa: CASSFRGAFYNEQFF
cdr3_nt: TGTGCCAGCAGTTTCCGGGGGGCATTCTACAATGAGCAGTTCTTC

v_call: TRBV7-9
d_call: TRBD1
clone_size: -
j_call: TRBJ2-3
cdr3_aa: CASSLGTGFFTDTQYF
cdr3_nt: TGTGCCAGCAGCTTAGGGACAGGATTCTTCACAGATACGCAGTATTTT

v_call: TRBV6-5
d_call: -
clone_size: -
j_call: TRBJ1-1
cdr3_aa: CASSIDSSDWTEAFF
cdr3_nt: TGTGCCAGCAGCATAGACAGTTCCGACTGGACTGAAGCTTTCTTT

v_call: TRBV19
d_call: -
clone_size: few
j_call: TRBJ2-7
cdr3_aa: CASSTQTPALSAEQYF
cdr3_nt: TGTGCCAGTAGTACTCAAACCCCGGCACTTAGCGCCGAGCAGTACTTC

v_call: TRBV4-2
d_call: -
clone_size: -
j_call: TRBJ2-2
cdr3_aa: CASSQDRQYTGELFF
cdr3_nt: TGTGCCAGCAGCCAAGACAGGCAGTACACCGGGGAGCTGTTTTTT

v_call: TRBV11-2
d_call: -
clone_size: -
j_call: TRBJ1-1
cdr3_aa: CASSFRYRGTEAFF
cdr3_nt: TGTGCCAGCAGCTTCAGGTATCGGGGAACTGAAGCTTTCTTT

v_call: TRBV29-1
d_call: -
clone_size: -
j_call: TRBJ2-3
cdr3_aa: CSPFEPGKGADTQYF
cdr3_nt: TGCAGCCCCTTCGAGCCGGGCAAGGGTGCAGATACGCAGTATTTT

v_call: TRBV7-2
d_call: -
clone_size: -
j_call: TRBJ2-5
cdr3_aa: CASSRQETQYF
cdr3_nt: TGTGCCAGCAGTCGACAAGAGACCCAGTACTTC

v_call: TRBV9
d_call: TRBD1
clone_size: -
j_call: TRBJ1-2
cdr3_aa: CASSEYPGQGFGYTF
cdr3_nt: TGTGCCAGCAGCGAATACCCGGGACAGGGTTTTGGCTACACCTTC

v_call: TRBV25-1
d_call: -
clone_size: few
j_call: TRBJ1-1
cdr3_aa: CASSDLRRDTEAFF
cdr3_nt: TGTGCCAGCAGCGACCTCAGGCGTGACACTGAAGCTTTCTTT

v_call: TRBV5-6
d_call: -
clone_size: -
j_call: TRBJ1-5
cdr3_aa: CASSLGPYQPQHF
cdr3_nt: TGTGCCAGCAGCTTGGGTCCTTATCAGCCCCAGCATTTT

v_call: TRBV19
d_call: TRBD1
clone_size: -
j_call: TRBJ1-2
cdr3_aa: CASSIDRGQVGYTF
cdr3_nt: TGTGCCAGTAGTATCGACAGGGGGCAAGTTGGCTACACCTTC

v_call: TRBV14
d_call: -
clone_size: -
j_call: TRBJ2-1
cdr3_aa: CASSQLRVRSSYNEQFF
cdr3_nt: TGTGCCAGCAGCCAACTTCGGGTTCGGAGCTCCTACAATGAGCAGTTCTTC

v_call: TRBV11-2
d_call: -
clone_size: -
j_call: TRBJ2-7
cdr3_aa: CASGAPRIQGRQYF
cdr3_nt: TGTGCCAGCGGAGCTCCCCGCATTCAGGGAAGGCAGTACTTC

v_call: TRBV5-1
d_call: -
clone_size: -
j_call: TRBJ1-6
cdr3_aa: CASSLAGTDSPLHF
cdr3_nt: TGCGCCAGCAGCTTGGCCGGGACGGATTCACCCCTCCACTTT

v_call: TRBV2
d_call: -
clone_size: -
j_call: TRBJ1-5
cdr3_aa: CASSQRTVANQPQHF
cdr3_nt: TGTGCCAGCAGCCAACGGACAGTCGCAAATCAGCCCCAGCATTTT

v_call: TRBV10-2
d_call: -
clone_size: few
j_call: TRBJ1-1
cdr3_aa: CASIREPDTEAFF
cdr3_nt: TGCGCCAGCATACGGGAACCGGACACTGAAGCTTTCTTT

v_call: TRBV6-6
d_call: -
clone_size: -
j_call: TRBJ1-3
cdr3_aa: CASSYLAFSPIYF
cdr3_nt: TGTGCCAGCAGTTACTTGGCTTTCAGTCCCATATATTTT

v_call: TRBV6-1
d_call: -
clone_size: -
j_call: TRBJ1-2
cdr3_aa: CASSRDNYGYTF
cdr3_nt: TGTGCCAGCAGTAGGGATAACTATGGCTACACCTTC

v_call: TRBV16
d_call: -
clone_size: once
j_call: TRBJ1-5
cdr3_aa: CASSQLGRAQPQHF
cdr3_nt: TGTGCCAGCAGCCAATTGGGCAGGGCTCAGCCCCAGCATTTT

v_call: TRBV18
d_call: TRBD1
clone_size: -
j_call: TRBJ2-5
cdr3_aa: CASSPQSEQGKTQYF
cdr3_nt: TGTGCCAGCTCACCACAATCGGAACAGGGGAAAACCCAGTACTTC

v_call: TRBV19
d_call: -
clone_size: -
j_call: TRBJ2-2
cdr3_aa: CASNAINTGELFF
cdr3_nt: TGTGCCAGTAACGCCATCAACACCGGGGAGCTGTTTTTT

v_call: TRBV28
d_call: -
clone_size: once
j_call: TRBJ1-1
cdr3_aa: CASIRSLNTEAFF
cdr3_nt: TGTGCCAGCATAAGGTCCTTGAACACTGAAGCTTTCTTT

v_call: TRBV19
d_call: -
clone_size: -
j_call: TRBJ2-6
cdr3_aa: CASNRDRANVLTF
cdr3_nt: TGTGCCAGTAACAGGGACAGGGCCAACGTCCTGACTTTC

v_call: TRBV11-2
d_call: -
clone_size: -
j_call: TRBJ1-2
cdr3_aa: CASSIDRSNGYTF
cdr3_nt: TGTGCCAGCAGCATAGACAGGTCAAATGGCTACACCTTC

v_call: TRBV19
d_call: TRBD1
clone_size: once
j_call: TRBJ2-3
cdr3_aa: CASRAGTGVTDTQYF
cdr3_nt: TGTGCCAGTAGGGCCGGGACAGGGGTCACAGATACGCAGTATTTT

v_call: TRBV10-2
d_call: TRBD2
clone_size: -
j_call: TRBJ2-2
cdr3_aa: CASRRLAENTGELFF
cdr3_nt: TGCGCCAGCAGACGACTAGCGGAGAACACCGGGGAGCTGTTTTTT

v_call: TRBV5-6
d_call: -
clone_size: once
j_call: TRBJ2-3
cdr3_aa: CASSFPRGQTDTQYF
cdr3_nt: TGTGCCAGCAGCTTCCCGCGGGGGCAAACAGATACGCAGTATTTT

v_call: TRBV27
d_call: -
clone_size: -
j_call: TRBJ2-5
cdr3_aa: CASSPGFGETQYF
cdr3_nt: TGTGCCAGCAGTCCGGGATTTGGAGAGACCCAGTACTTC

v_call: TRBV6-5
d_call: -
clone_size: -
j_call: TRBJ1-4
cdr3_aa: CASSYSPGGWSEKLFF
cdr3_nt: TGTGCCAGCAGTTACTCGCCGGGGGGATGGAGTGAAAAACTGTTTTTT

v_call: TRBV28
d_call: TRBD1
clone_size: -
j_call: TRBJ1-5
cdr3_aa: CASSLLTGFGPQHF
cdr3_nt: TGTGCCAGCAGCCTATTGACAGGGTTTGGGCCCCAGCATTTT

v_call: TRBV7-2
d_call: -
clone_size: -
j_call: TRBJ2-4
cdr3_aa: CASSLGGERGLSDIQYF
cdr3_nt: TGTGCCAGCAGCTTAGGAGGTGAAAGAGGGCTGAGTGACATTCAGTACTTC

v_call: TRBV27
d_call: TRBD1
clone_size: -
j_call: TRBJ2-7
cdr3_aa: CASSAGQVYEQYF
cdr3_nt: TGTGCCAGCAGTGCTGGACAGGTCTACGAGCAGTACTTC

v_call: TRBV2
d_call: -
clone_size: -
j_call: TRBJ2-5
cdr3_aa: CASTAVGGSETQYF
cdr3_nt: TGTGCCAGCACCGCGGTGGGGGGCAGCGAGACCCAGTACTTC

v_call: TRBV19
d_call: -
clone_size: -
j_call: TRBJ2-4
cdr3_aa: CASSIGGGQKGIQYF
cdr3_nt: TGTGCCAGTAGTATTGGAGGGGGGCAAAAGGGCATTCAGTACTTC

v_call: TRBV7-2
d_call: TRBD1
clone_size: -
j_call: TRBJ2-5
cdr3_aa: CASTPDRVGTQYF
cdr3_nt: TGTGCCAGCACCCCGGACAGGGTAGGGACCCAGTACTTC

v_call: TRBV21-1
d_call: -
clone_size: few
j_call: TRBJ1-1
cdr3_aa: CASSKVEIGDFF
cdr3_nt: TGTGCCAGCAGCAAAGTGGAAATCGGGGATTTCTTT